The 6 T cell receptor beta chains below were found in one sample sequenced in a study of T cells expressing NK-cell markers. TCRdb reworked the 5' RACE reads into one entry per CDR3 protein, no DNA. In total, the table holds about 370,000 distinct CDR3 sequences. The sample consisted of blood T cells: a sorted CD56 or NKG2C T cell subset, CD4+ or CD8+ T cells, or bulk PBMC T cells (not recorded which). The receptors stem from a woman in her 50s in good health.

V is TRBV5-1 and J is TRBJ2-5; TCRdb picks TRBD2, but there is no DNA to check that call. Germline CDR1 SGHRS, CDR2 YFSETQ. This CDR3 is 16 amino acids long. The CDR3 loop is CASSLDLRALGETQYF.

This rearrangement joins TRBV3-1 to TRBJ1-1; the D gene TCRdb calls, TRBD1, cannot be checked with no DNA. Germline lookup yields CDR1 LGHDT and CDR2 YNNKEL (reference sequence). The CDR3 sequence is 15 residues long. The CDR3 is CASSLLGARWTEAFF.

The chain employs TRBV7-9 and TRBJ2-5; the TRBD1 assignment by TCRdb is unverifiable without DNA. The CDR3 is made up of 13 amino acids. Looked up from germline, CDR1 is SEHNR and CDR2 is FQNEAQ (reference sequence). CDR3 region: CASSPTGTETQYF.

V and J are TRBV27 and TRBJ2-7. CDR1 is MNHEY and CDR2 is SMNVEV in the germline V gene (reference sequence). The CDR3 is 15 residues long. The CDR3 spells CASSLYLAGVHEQYF.

The CDR3 spells CATSDVGTGGYEQYF. V is TRBV24-1 and J is TRBJ2-7; TCRdb outputs TRBD1, but without DNA this stays unchecked. The CDR3 extends over 15 amino acids. Germline CDR1 KGHDR, CDR2 SFDVKD.

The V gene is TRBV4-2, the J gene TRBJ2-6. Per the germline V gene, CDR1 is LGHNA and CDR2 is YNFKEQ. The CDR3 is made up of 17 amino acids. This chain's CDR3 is CASSQEGQRLRANVLTF.